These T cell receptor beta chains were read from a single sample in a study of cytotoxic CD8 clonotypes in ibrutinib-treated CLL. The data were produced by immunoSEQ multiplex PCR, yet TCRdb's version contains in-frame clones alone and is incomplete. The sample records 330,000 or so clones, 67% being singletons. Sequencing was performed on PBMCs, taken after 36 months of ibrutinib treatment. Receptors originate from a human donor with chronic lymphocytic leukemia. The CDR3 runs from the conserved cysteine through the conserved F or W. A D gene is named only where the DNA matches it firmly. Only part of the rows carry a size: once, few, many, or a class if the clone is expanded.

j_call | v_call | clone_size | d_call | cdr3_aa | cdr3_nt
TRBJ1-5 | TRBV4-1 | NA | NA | CASSLYSDQPQHF | TGCGCCAGCAGCCTCTACAGCGATCAGCCCCAGCATTTT
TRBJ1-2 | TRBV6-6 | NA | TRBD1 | CASSSRTGPGGYTF | TGTGCCAGCAGTTCTCGGACAGGCCCAGGGGGCTACACCTTC
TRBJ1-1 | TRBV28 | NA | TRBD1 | CASSPTSGQRVRGAFF | TGTGCCAGCAGTCCTACCTCGGGACAGAGGGTGAGAGGGGCTTTCTTT
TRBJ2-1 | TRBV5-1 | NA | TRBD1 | CASRRGQGEHEQFF | TGCGCCAGCAGAAGGGGACAGGGTGAGCATGAGCAGTTCTTC
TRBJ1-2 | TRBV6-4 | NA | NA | CASSVERGYGYTF | TGTGCCAGCAGTGTAGAAAGGGGCTATGGCTACACCTTC
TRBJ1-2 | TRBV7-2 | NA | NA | CASSRRQANYGYTF | TGTGCCAGCAGCCGTAGACAGGCTAACTATGGCTACACCTTC
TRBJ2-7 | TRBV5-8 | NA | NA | CASSLNWGAPYEQYF | TGTGCCAGCAGCTTGAATTGGGGGGCCCCCTACGAGCAGTACTTC
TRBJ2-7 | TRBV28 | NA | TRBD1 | CASSRRDRGRKVPWYEQYF | TGTGCCAGCAGTAGAAGGGACAGGGGGCGCAAGGTACCCTGGTACGAGCAGTACTTC
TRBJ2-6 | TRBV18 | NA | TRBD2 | CASSPELAGFRLEGANVLTF | TGTGCCAGCTCACCAGAACTAGCGGGATTCCGTCTAGAAGGGGCCAACGTCCTGACTTTC
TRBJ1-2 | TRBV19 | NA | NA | CASSIWTAPSNYGYTF | TGTGCCAGTAGTATATGGACAGCACCATCTAACTATGGCTACACCTTC
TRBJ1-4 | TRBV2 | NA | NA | CASSDRHNNEKLFF | TGTGCCAGCAGTGACCGGCACAATAATGAAAAACTGTTTTTT
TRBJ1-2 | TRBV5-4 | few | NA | CASSLALGSYGYTF | TGTGCCAGCAGCTTGGCCTTGGGGTCCTATGGCTACACCTTC
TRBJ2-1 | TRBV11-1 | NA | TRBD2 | CASSLGTSGQLNEQFF | TGTGCCAGCAGCCTTGGGACTAGCGGCCAATTAAATGAGCAGTTCTTC
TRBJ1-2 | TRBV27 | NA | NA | CASSFGVRPFEGYTF | TGTGCCAGCAGTTTTGGGGTCAGACCTTTCGAAGGCTACACCTTC
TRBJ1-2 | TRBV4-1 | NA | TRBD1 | CASSQRDRDGYTF | TGCGCCAGCAGCCAACGGGACAGGGATGGCTACACCTTC
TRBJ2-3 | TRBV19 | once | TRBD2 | CASSIRLAGVTDTQYF | TGTGCCAGTAGTATCCGACTAGCGGGAGTGACAGATACGCAGTATTTT
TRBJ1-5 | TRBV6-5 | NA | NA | CASSYGSNQPQHF | TGTGCCAGCAGTTACGGCTCTAATCAGCCCCAGCATTTT
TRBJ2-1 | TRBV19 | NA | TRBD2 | CASSRSGRPPYNEQFF | TGTGCCAGTAGTCGTAGCGGGAGACCCCCCTACAATGAGCAGTTCTTC
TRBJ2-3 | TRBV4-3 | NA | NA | CASSQEWASGTDTQYF | TGCGCCAGCAGCCAAGAGTGGGCTAGCGGCACAGATACGCAGTATTTT
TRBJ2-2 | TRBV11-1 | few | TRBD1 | CASGGQGVNTGELFF | TGTGCCAGCGGGGGACAGGGGGTGAACACCGGGGAGCTGTTTTTT
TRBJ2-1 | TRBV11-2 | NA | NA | CASSLPGEQFF | TGTGCCAGCAGCTTACCCGGGGAGCAGTTCTTC
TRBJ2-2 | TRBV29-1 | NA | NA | CSVGAPTGELFF | TGCAGCGTGGGGGCTCCTACCGGGGAGCTGTTTTTT
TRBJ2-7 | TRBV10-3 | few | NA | CAISRGAEQYF | TGTGCCATCAGCCGGGGGGCCGAGCAGTACTTC
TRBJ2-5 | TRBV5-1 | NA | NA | CASSLVGGTLYLGTPQETQYF | TGCGCCAGCAGCTTGGTAGGGGGGACACTTTATCTGGGGACTCCTCAAGAGACCCAGTACTTC
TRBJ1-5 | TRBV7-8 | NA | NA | CASSPAGREGHRNQPQHF | TGTGCCAGCAGCCCGGCGGGTAGAGAGGGCCATCGCAATCAGCCCCAGCATTTT
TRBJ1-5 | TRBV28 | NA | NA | CASSLPPSQHF | TGTGCCAGCAGTTTACCCCCTTCCCAGCATTTT